The next 27 T cell receptor beta chains were all read from a single sample in a study of blood T cell repertoires in COVID-19. This table comes from immunoSEQ multiplex PCR, and its TCRdb copy is limited to in-frame clones, with some not included. Among over 55,000 clones, approximately 83% were seen once, and the ten largest hold around 9.6%. Sequences were obtained from peripheral blood. These receptors originate from a man between 50 and 59 years old with COVID-19, enrolled during active disease.

Here the CDR3 DNA reads TGCGCCAGCAGCCAGGACAGGCAGCTCTACGAGCAGTACTTC. This codes for CASSQDRQLYEQYF. This chain uses TRBV4-1 with TRBJ2-7, with TRBD1 identical over 7 bases. The ends lost 3 bases at V and 3 bases at J; junction bases unmatched: 5. Germline V gives CDR1 MGHRA, CDR2 YSYEKL. CDR3 length equals 14 residues.

V usage is TRBV6-5 and J usage is TRBJ1-5; 7 nucleotides align to TRBD1. V trimming: 6 bases; J trimming: 4 bases; junction bases outside the gene matches: 6. Germline V gene sequence: CDR1 MNHEY, CDR2 SVGAGI. This CDR3 has 14 amino acids. CDR3 amino acids: CASRAGQANQPQHF. The CDR3 bases are TGTGCCAGCAGGGCAGGACAGGCTAATCAGCCCCAGCATTTT.

The chain joins TRBV5-6 to TRBJ1-6; possibly TRBD1 for D (6 bases). V was clipped by 4 bases and J by 5 bases, with 13 bases between them. There are 15 residues in the CDR3. Germline-derived CDR1 and CDR2 are SGHDT and YYEEEE. CDR3 amino acids: CASSPDRIDNSPLHF. Written as DNA, the CDR3 is TGTGCCAGCAGCCCAGACAGGATAGATAATTCACCCCTCCACTTT.

The V and J genes are TRBV2 and TRBJ2-1; TRBD2 aligns across 7 bases. Germline V CDR1 and CDR2: SNHLY, FYNNEI. V was clipped by 4 bases and J by 3 bases; unmatched bases: 3. The CDR3 covers 14 residues. The CDR3 loop is CASSAKRGYNEQFF. As DNA, the CDR3 is TGTGCCAGCAGTGCCAAGCGGGGCTACAATGAGCAGTTCTTC.

This clone came up once. V usage is TRBV27 and J usage is TRBJ2-1, with 8 bases that match TRBD1. The germline V gene encodes CDR1 MNHEY and CDR2 SMNVEV (reference sequence). V lost 5 bases and J lost 6; bases outside the gene matches: 12. The length of the CDR3 is 16 residues. The CDR3 region is CASSPLDRAGGNEQFF. As DNA, the CDR3 is TGTGCCAGCAGTCCACTGGACAGGGCCGGGGGCAATGAGCAGTTCTTC.

The chain has TRBV29-1 and TRBJ1-5; 7 bases agree with TRBD1. This CDR3 comprises 14 residues. Germline V lookup: CDR1 SQVTM, CDR2 ANQGSEA. The V gene end was trimmed by 0 bases and the J gene end by 6 bases; junction bases not matched to a gene: 5. This CDR3 is CSVEDQAGGQPQHF. The CDR3 DNA reads TGCAGCGTTGAAGATCAAGCAGGGGGTCAGCCCCAGCATTTT.

V gene TRBV6-5 combines with J gene TRBJ2-1, with 8 positions matching TRBD2. V shed 6 bases, J shed 7 bases, and the junction held 11 bases outside the gene matches. The germline V gene has CDR1 MNHEY and CDR2 SVGAGI. This CDR3 spans 15 amino acids. This CDR3 is CASSSGGSQDNEQFF. The CDR3 DNA sequence: TGTGCCAGCAGCTCGGGGGGGAGCCAGGATAATGAGCAGTTCTTC.

The gene calls are TRBV14 and TRBJ2-3; 9 bases line up with TRBD2. This CDR3 comprises 18 residues. CDR1 and CDR2 from the germline V gene are SGHDN and FVKESK. J lost 4 bases, V lost 3 bases, and 14 bases had no gene match. The CDR3 here is CASSHLRGIAGVPDTQYF. CDR3 DNA sequence: TGTGCCAGCAGCCATCTCAGGGGGATAGCGGGAGTCCCAGATACGCAGTATTTT.

The chain uses TRBV3-1 (or the pseudogene TRBV3-2) and TRBJ2-5; unclear D gene. Germline CDR1 LGHDT, CDR2 YNNKEL (reference sequence). V was shortened by 2 bases and J by 7 bases, with 14 bases between the two germline ends. The CDR3 consists of 14 residues. The CDR3 sequence: CASSQYSVHGTQYF. Here the CDR3 DNA reads TGTGCCAGCAGCCAATATTCTGTGCACGGGACCCAGTACTTC.

This chain uses TRBV28 with TRBJ2-3; D ambiguous. Trimming shortened V by 4 bases and J by 7 bases, and 12 bases separated the two germline ends. Per germline, CDR1 MDHEN and CDR2 SYDVKM. There are 13 residues in the CDR3. The CDR3 sequence is CASSSPLTYTQYF. Here the CDR3 DNA reads TGTGCCAGCAGTTCGCCCTTGACATATACGCAGTATTTT.

The genes are TRBV6-6 and TRBJ2-2, with 12 bases aligning to TRBD2. Per germline, CDR1 MNHNY and CDR2 SVGAGI (reference sequence). This CDR3 region has 15 residues. The V segment lost 5 bases and the J segment 5 bases; nucleotides outside the gene matches: 3. The CDR3 loop reads CASSRGTSGTGELFF. CDR3 DNA sequence: TGTGCCAGCAGTCGGGGGACTAGCGGGACCGGGGAGCTGTTTTTT.

The J gene is TRBJ1-5, the V gene TRBV7-2; the match to TRBD1 covers 8 bases. Germline CDR1 and CDR2: SGHTA and FQGNSA. The CDR3 loop spans 13 amino acids. The V gene end was trimmed by 6 bases and the J gene end by 8 bases; junction bases not matched to a gene: 6. As DNA, the CDR3 is TGTGCCAGCAGTTCGGACAGGGTTGAGCCCCAGCATTTT. Protein: CASSSDRVEPQHF.

The chain employs TRBV19 and TRBJ1-5; 9 positions match TRBD1. V was pared by 5 bases and J by 2 bases, with 7 bases of the junction left unmatched. This CDR3 spans 16 amino acids. Germline V gene lookup returns CDR1 LNHDA and CDR2 SQIVND (reference sequence). CDR3 sequence (DNA): TGTGCCAGTAGTCTACCGGGACAGGGTGGCAATCAGCCCCAGCATTTT. It encodes CASSLPGQGGNQPQHF.

The chain carries TRBV13 and TRBJ1-6; TRBD1 matches 9 bases. The CDR3 runs to 16 residues. With 3 bases clipped from V and 5 bases from J, the junction kept 5 bases outside the gene matches. Germline V gives CDR1 PRHDT, CDR2 FYEKMQ (reference sequence). The CDR3 DNA reads TGTGCCAGCAGCTTGGTGACAGGGGGGGATAATTCACCCCTCCACTTT. Encoded protein: CASSLVTGGDNSPLHF.

The chain couples TRBV3-1 (or the pseudogene TRBV3-2) to TRBJ2-7, with TRBD2 matching 11 bases. Germline CDR1 and CDR2: LGHDT and YNNKEL (reference sequence). Germline trimming cut 0 bases from V and 5 bases from J; bases unmatched to any gene: 9. There are 17 residues in the CDR3. The CDR3 sequence is CASSQDSALAGGNEQYF. CDR3 coding DNA: TGTGCCAGCAGCCAAGATTCCGCTTTAGCGGGAGGGAACGAGCAGTACTTC.

The V call is TRBV28, the J call TRBJ2-7; possibly TRBD1 for D (6 bases). The CDR3 totals 15 residues. The germline gives CDR1 MDHEN, CDR2 SYDVKM. Deletions cut 3 bases from V and 2 bases from J, with 14 bases between. CDR3 in DNA: TGTGCCAGCAGTTTTTGGGACAAATCCACCTACGAGCAGTACTTC. This gives the protein CASSFWDKSTYEQYF.

This clone was counted a few times. This chain uses TRBV5-1 with TRBJ2-2; TRBD2 aligns across 10 bases. The trim removed 3 bases at V and 6 bases at J, leaving 11 bases unmatched. The CDR3 has 17 amino acids. CDR1 SGHRS and CDR2 YFSETQ come from the germline V gene. The CDR3 DNA follows: TGCGCCAGCAGCTATCTGGTAGCGGGAGGAGGGGCCGGGGAGCTGTTTTTT. Encoded protein: CASSYLVAGGGAGELFF.

The sample holds a few counts of this clone. This chain uses TRBV2 with TRBJ1-5; D uncertain. The V end was cut by 2 bases, the J end by 0 bases, with 5 bases between. Germline lookup yields CDR1 SNHLY and CDR2 FYNNEI. The CDR3 length is 14 residues. As DNA, the CDR3 is TGTGCCAGCAGTGAAATCCGTAGCAATCAGCCCCAGCATTTT. This codes for CASSEIRSNQPQHF.

V is TRBV27 and J is TRBJ2-1, with 8 positions matching TRBD1. From germline, CDR1 is MNHEY and CDR2 SMNVEV (reference sequence). V lost 5 bases to trimming and J lost 0 bases; unmatched junction nucleotides: 6. The CDR3 covers 16 residues. The CDR3 loop is CASSIRGRSSYNEQFF. Written as DNA, the CDR3 is TGTGCCAGCAGTATCAGGGGGCGGAGCTCCTACAATGAGCAGTTCTTC.

The V gene is TRBV5-1, the J gene TRBJ2-3; TRBD2 matches 8 bases. The CDR3 extends over 16 amino acids. J was trimmed by 2 bases and V by 2 bases; bases with no gene match: 7. Germline lookup yields CDR1 SGHRS and CDR2 YFSETQ. The CDR3 loop reads CASSFGGAGATDTQYF. CDR3 DNA: TGCGCCAGCAGCTTCGGAGGAGCGGGAGCCACAGATACGCAGTATTTT.

The chain recombines TRBV27 with TRBJ2-7; 14 bases fit TRBD2. The CDR3 loop spans 14 amino acids. Germline V CDR1 and CDR2: MNHEY, SMNVEV (reference sequence). The J segment lost 6 bases and the V segment lost 8 bases, leaving 6 bases of the junction unmatched. This CDR3 reads CASGGLAGGLEQYF. The CDR3 DNA reads TGTGCCAGCGGCGGACTAGCGGGAGGTCTCGAGCAGTACTTC.

J is TRBJ1-1 and V is TRBV3-1 (or the pseudogene TRBV3-2); no firm D call. This CDR3 contains 15 residues. V shed 0 bases and J shed 7 bases, with 15 bases lying between them. Germline CDR1 LGHDT, CDR2 YNNKEL (reference sequence). CDR3 coding DNA: TGTGCCAGCAGCCAAGATGACTTTTGGCGAGGTGAAGCTTTCTTT. Protein: CASSQDDFWRGEAFF.

This clone was observed a few times. The chain carries TRBV7-2 and TRBJ1-6; a weak D match, TRBD1 (5 bases). Trimming shortened V by 2 bases and J by 5 bases, and 7 bases separated the two germline ends. The CDR3 loop spans 14 amino acids. Germline lookup yields CDR1 SGHTA and CDR2 FQGNSA. CDR3 in amino acids: CASSLTGNNSPLHF. In nucleotides, the CDR3 is TGTGCCAGCAGCTTAACAGGAAATAATTCACCCCTCCACTTT.

This clone came up once. The chain uses TRBV18 and TRBJ2-7, with TRBD1 as a possible D gene (6 bases). Between the trimmed V and J ends, which lost 6 bases and 6 bases, there was a span of 21 bases. CDR1 is KGHSH and CDR2 is LQKENI in the germline V gene. This CDR3 is built from 15 residues. CDR3 nucleotide sequence: TGTGCCAGCTCCCTTGCTCGACAGGCAAGGGCCGAGCAGTACTTC. This codes for CASSLARQARAEQYF.

This clone was picked up a small number of times. The chain couples TRBV9 to TRBJ1-4; the D is unclear. This CDR3 spans 17 amino acids. V lost 0 bases and J lost 2, with 14 bases in between. Germline values: CDR1 SGDLS, CDR2 YYNGEE. The CDR3 is CASSVVGGIGTNEKLFF. The CDR3 region has the DNA TGTGCCAGCAGCGTAGTTGGAGGGATAGGGACTAATGAAAAACTGTTTTTT. Complete variable domain (other parts from reference TRBV9 and TRBJ1-4): DSGVTQTPKHLITATGQRVTLRCSPRSGDLSVYWYQQSLDQGLQFLIQYYNGEERAKGNILERFSAQQFPDLHSELNLSSLELGDSALYFCASSVVGGIGTNEKLFFGSGTQLSVL.

The chain employs TRBV21-1 and TRBJ2-5; the table's D call, TRBD1, has no DNA check behind it. TRBV21-1 is a pseudogene segment. The CDR3 contains 14 residues. The CDR3 sequence: CASSPRQGLETQYF. The DNA of the CDR3 is TGTGCCAGCAGCCCCAGACAGGGGTTGGAGACCCAGTACTTC.

V usage is TRBV25-1 and J usage is TRBJ2-2; 13 bases align to TRBD2. Germline lookup yields CDR1 MGHDK and CDR2 SYGVNS. J lost 3 bases, V lost 5 bases, and 9 bases had no gene match. The length of the CDR3 is 18 residues. The CDR3 nucleotides are TGTGCCAGCAGTCGTACTAGCGGGAGGGCCCGGGACACCGGGGAGCTGTTTTTT. This gives the protein CASSRTSGRARDTGELFF.